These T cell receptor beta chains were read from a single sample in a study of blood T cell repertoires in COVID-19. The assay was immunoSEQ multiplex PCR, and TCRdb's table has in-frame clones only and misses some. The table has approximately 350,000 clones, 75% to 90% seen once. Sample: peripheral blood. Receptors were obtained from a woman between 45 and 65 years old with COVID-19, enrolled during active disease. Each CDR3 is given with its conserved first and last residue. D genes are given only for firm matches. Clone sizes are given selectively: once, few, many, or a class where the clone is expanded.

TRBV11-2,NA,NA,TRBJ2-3,CASSTERASTDTQYF,TGTGCCAGCAGCACCGAGCGGGCCAGCACAGATACGCAGTATTTT
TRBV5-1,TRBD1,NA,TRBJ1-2,CASSQRDSYGYTF,TGCGCCAGCAGCCAACGGGACAGCTATGGCTACACCTTC
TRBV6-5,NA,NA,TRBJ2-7,CASSYGAGTYEQYF,TGTGCCAGCAGTTACGGTGCGGGAACCTACGAGCAGTACTTC
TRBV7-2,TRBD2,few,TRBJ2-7,CASSLKAGGPSEQYF,TGTGCCAGCAGCTTAAAAGCGGGAGGGCCCAGCGAGCAGTACTTC
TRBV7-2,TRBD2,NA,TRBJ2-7,CASSFLVAGYEQYF,TGTGCCAGCAGCTTTCTAGTAGCGGGCTACGAGCAGTACTTC
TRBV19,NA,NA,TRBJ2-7,CASSPRDSQFPSYEQYF,TGTGCCAGTAGTCCCCGGGACTCCCAATTCCCCTCCTACGAGCAGTACTTC
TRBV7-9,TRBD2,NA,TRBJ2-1,CASSPPPRLSSGNRNEQFF,TGTGCCAGCAGCCCACCTCCTCGCTTATCTAGCGGGAACAGGAATGAGCAGTTCTTC
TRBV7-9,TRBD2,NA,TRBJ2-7,CASSLVLVREMVSYEQYF,TGTGCCAGCAGCTTAGTTCTAGTGCGGGAGATGGTCTCCTACGAGCAGTACTTC
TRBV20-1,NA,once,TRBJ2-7,CSARTAYEQYF,TGCAGTGCTAGAACGGCCTACGAGCAGTACTTC
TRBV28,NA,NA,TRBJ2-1,CATLTAYNEQFF,TGTGCCACCTTGACAGCTTACAATGAGCAGTTCTTC
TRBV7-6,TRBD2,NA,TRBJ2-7,CASSDPAAGGGYEQYF,TGTGCCAGCAGCGACCCAGCAGCGGGAGGGGGTTACGAGCAGTACTTC
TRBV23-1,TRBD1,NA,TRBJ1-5,CASSQSGTGGNQPQHF,TGCGCCAGCAGTCAAAGCGGGACAGGGGGCAATCAGCCCCAGCATTTT
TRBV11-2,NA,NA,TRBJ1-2,CASSLGGGDGYTF,TGTGCCAGCAGCTTAGGGGGCGGCGATGGCTACACCTTC
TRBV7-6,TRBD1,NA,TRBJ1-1,CASSSSAGGSGAFF,TGTGCCAGCAGCTCATCCGCAGGGGGCTCGGGAGCTTTCTTT
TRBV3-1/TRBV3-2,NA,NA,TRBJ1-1,CASSQVRDTEAFF,TGTGCCAGCAGCCAAGTTCGAGACACTGAAGCTTTCTTT
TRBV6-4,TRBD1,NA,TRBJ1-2,CASSGQGGYGYTF,TGTGCCAGCAGTGGCCAGGGGGGCTATGGCTACACCTTC
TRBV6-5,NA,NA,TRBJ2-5,CASSYERRDQETQYF,TGTGCCAGCAGTTACGAACGCCGCGACCAAGAGACCCAGTACTTC
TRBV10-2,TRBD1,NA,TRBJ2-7,CASTPGQIYEQYF,TGCGCCAGCACCCCGGGACAGATCTACGAGCAGTACTTC
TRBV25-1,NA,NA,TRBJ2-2,CASSEPGSKTGELFF,TGTGCCAGCAGTGAGCCGGGATCCAAGACCGGGGAGCTGTTTTTT
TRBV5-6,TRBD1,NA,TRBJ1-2,CASSLVGQGDGYTF,TGTGCCAGCAGCTTGGTTGGACAGGGGGATGGCTACACCTTC
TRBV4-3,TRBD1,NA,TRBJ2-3,CASSQEGIHRTGTDTQYF,TGCGCCAGCAGCCAAGAAGGGATCCACCGGACAGGGACAGATACGCAGTATTTT
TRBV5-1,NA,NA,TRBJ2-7,CASSLDPGSSAYEQYF,TGCGCCAGCAGCTTGGACCCCGGGAGTTCAGCCTACGAGCAGTACTTC
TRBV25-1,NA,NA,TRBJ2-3,CASSNPGVMSQYF,TGTGCCAGCTCGAACCCGGGGGTTATGTCGCAGTATTTT
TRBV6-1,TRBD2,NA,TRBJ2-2,CASSEGVAGRTGELFF,TGTGCCAGCAGTGAAGGGGTAGCGGGGCGCACCGGGGAGCTGTTTTTT
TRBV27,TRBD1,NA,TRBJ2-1,CASRENRGRFYNEQFF,TGTGCCAGCAGGGAAAACAGGGGGCGATTCTACAATGAGCAGTTCTTC
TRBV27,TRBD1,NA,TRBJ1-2,CASSSPGQGIYGYTF,TGTGCCAGCAGTTCCCCGGGACAGGGGATCTATGGCTACACCTTC
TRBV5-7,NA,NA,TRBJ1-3,CASSLVTGNTIYF,TGTGCCAGCAGCCTCGTAACTGGAAACACCATATATTTT
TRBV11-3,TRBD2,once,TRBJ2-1,CASSLGPAGERQFF,TGTGCCAGCAGCTTAGGGCCAGCGGGAGAACGGCAGTTCTTC
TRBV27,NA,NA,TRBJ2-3,CASSLTLDGFRDTQYF,TGTGCCAGCAGTTTGACACTAGACGGATTCCGAGATACGCAGTATTTT
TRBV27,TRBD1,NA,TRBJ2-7,CASSLFPSGTGESEQYF,TGTGCCAGCAGTTTATTTCCCTCCGGGACAGGGGAATCCGAGCAGTACTTC
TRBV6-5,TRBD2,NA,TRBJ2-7,CASSYSLSGGGEQYF,TGTGCCAGCAGTTACTCGCTTAGCGGGGGCGGGGAGCAGTACTTC
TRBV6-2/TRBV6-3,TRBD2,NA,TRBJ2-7,CASSYSLAVTYEQYF,TGTGCCAGCAGTTACAGTCTAGCGGTTACCTACGAGCAGTACTTC